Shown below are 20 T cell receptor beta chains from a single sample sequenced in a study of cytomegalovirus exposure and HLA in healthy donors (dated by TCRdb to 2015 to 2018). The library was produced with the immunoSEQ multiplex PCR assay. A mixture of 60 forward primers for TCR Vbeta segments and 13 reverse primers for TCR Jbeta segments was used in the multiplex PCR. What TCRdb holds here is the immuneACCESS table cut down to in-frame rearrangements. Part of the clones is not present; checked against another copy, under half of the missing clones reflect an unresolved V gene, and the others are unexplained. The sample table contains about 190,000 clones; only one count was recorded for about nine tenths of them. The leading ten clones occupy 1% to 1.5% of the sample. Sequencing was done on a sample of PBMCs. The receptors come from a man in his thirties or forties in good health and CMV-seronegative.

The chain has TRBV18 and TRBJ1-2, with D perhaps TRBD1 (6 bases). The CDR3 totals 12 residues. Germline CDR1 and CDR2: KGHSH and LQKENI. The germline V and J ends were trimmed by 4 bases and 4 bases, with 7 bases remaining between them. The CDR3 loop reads CASSLDSYGYTF. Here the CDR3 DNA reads TGTGCCAGCTCACTGGACAGCTATGGCTACACCTTC.

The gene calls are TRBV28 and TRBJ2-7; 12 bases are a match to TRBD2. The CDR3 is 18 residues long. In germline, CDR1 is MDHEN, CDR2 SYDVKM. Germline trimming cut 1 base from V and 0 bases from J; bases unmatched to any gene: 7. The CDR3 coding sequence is TGTGCCAGCAGTTTATCCCTCTCTAGCGGGAGGGCCTCCTACGAGCAGTACTTC. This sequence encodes CASSLSLSSGRASYEQYF.

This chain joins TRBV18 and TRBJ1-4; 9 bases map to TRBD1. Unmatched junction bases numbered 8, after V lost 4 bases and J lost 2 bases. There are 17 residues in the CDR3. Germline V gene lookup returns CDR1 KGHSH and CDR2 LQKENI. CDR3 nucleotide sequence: TGTGCCAGCTCACAACTACAAGGACAGGGGACTAATGAAAAACTGTTTTTT. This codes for CASSQLQGQGTNEKLFF.

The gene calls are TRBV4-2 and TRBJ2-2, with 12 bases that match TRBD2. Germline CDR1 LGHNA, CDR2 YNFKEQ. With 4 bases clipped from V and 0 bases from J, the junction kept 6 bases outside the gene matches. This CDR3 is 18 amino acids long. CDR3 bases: TGTGCCAGCAGCCTCTCGACTAGCGGGAGAACGAACACCGGGGAGCTGTTTTTT. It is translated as CASSLSTSGRTNTGELFF.

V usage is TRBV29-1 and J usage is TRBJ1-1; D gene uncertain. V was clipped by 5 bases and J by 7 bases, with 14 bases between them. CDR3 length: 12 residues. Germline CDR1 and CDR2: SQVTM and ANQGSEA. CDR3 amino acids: CSVFTLPGEAFF. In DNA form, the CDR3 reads TGCAGCGTTTTCACCCTCCCGGGTGAAGCTTTCTTT.

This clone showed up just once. The CDR3 DNA reads TGCGCCAGCAGCCCCGGAGGGCCCGGGTACACTGAAGCTTTCTTT. This sequence encodes CASSPGGPGYTEAFF. The chain recombines TRBV5-1 with TRBJ1-1; no firm D call. CDR3 length: 15 residues. Germline CDR1 SGHRS, CDR2 YFSETQ. V lost 4 bases and J lost 3, with 16 bases in between.

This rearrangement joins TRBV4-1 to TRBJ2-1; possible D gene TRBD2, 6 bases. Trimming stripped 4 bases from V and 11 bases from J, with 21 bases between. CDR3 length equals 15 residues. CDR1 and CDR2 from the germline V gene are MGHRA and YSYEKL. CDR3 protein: CASSPNFLASGQQFF. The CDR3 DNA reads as TGCGCCAGCAGCCCGAACTTTCTAGCGTCGGGCCAGCAGTTCTTC.

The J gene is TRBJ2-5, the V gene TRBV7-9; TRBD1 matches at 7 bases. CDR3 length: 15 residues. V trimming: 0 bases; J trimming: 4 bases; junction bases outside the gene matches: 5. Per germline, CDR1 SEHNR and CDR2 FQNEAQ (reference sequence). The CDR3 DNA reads TGTGCCAGCAGCTTAGCTTGGGACAGTAGAGAGACCCAGTACTTC. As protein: CASSLAWDSRETQYF.

Written as DNA, the CDR3 is TGTGCCATCAGGTTACAGGGGTCCACTGAAGCTTTCTTT. This translates into CAIRLQGSTEAFF. V and J are TRBV10-3 and TRBJ1-1, with 7 bases aligning to TRBD1. The CDR3 has 13 residues. With 6 bases clipped from V and 4 bases from J, the junction kept 5 bases outside the gene matches. Germline CDR1 ENHRY, CDR2 SYGVKD.

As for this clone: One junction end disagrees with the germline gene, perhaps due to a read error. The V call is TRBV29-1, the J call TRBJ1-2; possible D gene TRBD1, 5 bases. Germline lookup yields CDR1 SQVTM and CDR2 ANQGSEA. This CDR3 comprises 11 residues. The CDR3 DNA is TGCAGCGTTGTGGGGCCCTTTGGCGACACCTTC. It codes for CSVVGPFGDTF.

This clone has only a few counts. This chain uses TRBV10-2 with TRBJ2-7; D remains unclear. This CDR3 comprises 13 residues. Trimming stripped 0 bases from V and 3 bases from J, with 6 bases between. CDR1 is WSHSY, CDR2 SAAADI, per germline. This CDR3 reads CASSESNNYEQYF. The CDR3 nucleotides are TGCGCCAGCAGTGAGTCTAATAACTACGAGCAGTACTTC.

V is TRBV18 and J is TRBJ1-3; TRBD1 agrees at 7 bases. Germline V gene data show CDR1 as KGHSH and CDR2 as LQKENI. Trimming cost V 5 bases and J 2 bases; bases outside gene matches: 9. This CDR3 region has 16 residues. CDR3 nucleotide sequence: TGTGCCAGCTCATCCCGACAGGGAGGAACTGGAAACACCATATATTTT. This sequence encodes CASSSRQGGTGNTIYF.

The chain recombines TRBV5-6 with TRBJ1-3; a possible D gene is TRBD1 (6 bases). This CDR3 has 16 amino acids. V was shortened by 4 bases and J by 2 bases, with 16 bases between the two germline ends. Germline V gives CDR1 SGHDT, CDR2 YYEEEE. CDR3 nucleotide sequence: TGTGCCAGCAGCCTCCCGGGGGGCGCGGCTGGAAACACCATATATTTT. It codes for CASSLPGGAAGNTIYF.

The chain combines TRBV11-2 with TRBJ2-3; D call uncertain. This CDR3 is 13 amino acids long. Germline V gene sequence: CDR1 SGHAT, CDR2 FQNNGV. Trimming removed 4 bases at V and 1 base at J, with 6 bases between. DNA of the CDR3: TGTGCCAGCAGCTCCGGAGGCACAGATACGCAGTATTTT. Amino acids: CASSSGGTDTQYF.

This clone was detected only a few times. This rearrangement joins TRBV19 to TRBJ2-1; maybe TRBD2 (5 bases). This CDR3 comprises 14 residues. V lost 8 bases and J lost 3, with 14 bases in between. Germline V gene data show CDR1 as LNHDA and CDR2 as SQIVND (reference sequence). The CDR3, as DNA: TGTGCCAGTTCGAGCCGGGGTAACTACAATGAGCAGTTCTTC. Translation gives CASSSRGNYNEQFF.

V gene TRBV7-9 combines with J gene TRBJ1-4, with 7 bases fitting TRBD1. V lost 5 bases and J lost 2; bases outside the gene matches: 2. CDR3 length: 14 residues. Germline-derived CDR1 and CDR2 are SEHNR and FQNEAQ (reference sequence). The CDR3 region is CASSAGQTNEKLFF. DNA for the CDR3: TGTGCCAGCAGCGCGGGACAGACTAATGAAAAACTGTTTTTT.

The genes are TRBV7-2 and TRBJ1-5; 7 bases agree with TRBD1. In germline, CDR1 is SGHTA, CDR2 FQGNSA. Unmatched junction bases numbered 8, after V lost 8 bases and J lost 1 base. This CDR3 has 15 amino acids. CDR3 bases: TGTGCCAGCTCCGAGGAGGGGGCAAGCAATCAGCCCCAGCATTTT. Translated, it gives CASSEEGASNQPQHF.

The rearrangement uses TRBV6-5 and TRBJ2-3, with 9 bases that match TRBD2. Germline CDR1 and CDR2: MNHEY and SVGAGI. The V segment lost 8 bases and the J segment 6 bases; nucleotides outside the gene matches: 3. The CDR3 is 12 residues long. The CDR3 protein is CASGRGGDTQYF. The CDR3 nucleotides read TGTGCCAGCGGGCGGGGGGGGGATACGCAGTATTTT.

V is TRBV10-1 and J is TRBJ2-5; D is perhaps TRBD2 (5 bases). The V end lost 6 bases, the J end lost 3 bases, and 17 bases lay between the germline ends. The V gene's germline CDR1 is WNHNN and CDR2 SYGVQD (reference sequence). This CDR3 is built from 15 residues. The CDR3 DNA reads TGCGCCAGCAGAGAGGTTCGACTAAGCGAAGAGACCCAGTACTTC. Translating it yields CASREVRLSEETQYF.

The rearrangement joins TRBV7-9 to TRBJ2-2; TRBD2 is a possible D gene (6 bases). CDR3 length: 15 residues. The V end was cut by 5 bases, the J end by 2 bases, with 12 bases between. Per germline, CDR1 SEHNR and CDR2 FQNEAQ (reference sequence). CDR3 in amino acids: CASSPGGPNTGELFF. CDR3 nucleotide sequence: TGTGCCAGCAGCCCCGGGGGACCCAACACCGGGGAGCTGTTTTTT. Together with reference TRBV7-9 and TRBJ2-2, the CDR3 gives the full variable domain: DTGVSQNPRHKITKRGQNVTFRCDPISEHNRLYWYRQTLGQGPEFLTYFQNEAQLEKSRLLSDRFSAERPKGSFSTLEIQRTEQGDSAMYLCASSPGGPNTGELFFGEGSRLTVL.